The T cell receptor beta chain described here comes from a study of CD8 T cells in Susac syndrome. With random hexamers, about 0.5 to 1 ug RNA was reverse transcribed. The TCR beta CDR3 was amplified by immunoSEQ multiplex PCR across 54 Vbeta, 13 Jbeta. TCRdb called the immunoSEQ multiplex PCR reads again in MiXCR, with one record for every CDR3 protein. The sample includes roughly 120,000 distinct CDR3 sequences, just over 90% of them seen just once. In regard to this clonotype: What it binds is unknown.

Study outcomes and limitations: That the number of individuals in its TCR sequencing and HLA analysis was relatively small was acknowledged by the study.

Patients with stable or active relapsing-remitting disease, all of them treatment-naive, made up the multiple sclerosis controls. Negative isolation was used for CD8+ and CD4+ T cells, and FACS enrichment was applied to TEMRA cells. V was pared by 5 bases and J by 7 bases, with 5 bases of the junction left unmatched. The CDR3 extends over 13 amino acids. The germline V gene has CDR1 SEHNR and CDR2 FQNEAQ (reference sequence). Sequenced input: CD8+ T cells from PBMCs. This clonotype was sampled from a human donor with multiple sclerosis. V is TRBV7-9 and J is TRBJ2-1; 7 bases are a match to TRBD1. As DNA, the CDR3 is TGTGCCAGCAGCAATCACAGGGGTAATGAGCAGTTCTTC. Amino acid sequence: CASSNHRGNEQFF. The complete variable domain, with remaining parts taken from reference TRBV7-9 and TRBJ2-1, reads DTGVSQNPRHKITKRGQNVTFRCDPISEHNRLYWYRQTLGQGPEFLTYFQNEAQLEKSRLLSDRFSAERPKGSFSTLEIQRTEQGDSAMYLCASSNHRGNEQFFGPGTRLTVL.